The TCR beta chain under discussion was sequenced for a study of Graves' ophthalmopathy and Graves' hyperthyroidism. Study-level results: It was with roughly 70% sensitivity and under 85% specificity that the model predicted ophthalmopathy progression. Ophthalmopathy was separated from stable hyperthyroidism by a 13-signature model with around 88% sensitivity and 81.08% specificity.

The study amplified TCR beta CDR3 regions using RNA transcripts. In the first round, RT-PCR was carried out with HTBI primers, and a multiplex PCR formed the second round. TCRdb re-derived calls from the multiplex PCR reads in MiXCR, one entry per CDR3 protein. Of 400,000 to 450,000 distinct CDR3 sequences in the sample, roughly 21% were seen once. This clonotype came up many times. Its antigen is unknown. V lost 5 bases to trimming and J lost 0 bases, with 20 bases between them. The germline CDR1 and CDR2 sequences are SGHAT and FQNNGV. The CDR3 sequence is 19 residues long. In this cohort, patients with other autoimmune diseases, uncontrolled infections, pregnancy or lactation were excluded. The source of the PBMCs was about 10 ml of fresh peripheral blood.

The origin of this receptor is a woman younger than 30 with stable Graves' hyperthyroidism. The sequenced sample consisted of peripheral blood. The rearrangement uses TRBV11-2 and TRBJ1-6; D possibly corresponds to TRBD1 (6 bases). CDR3 region: CASSRPGAQGFSYNSPLHF. DNA of the CDR3: TGTGCCAGCAGCAGACCAGGGGCTCAAGGGTTCTCCTATAATTCACCCCTCCACTTT.